These 30 T cell receptor beta chains were sequenced from one sample in a study of a mutant IDH1 vaccine in newly diagnosed glioma. Time point described: week 11, during vaccination. What each vaccine dose contained was 300 ug of mutant IDH1 20-mer peptide, accompanied by topical imiquimod. Sequencing used immunoSEQ multiplex PCR; TCRdb keeps in-frame clones, though not all of them. The sample contains about 36,000 clones, 75% to 85% of which appear only once. The antigens of these receptors remain unknown. The sequenced sample was peripheral blood mononuclear cells (PBMCs), obtained from a glioma patient whose treatment included an IDH1 peptide vaccine. These receptors were taken from a woman under 40 with glioma. Some clones in this sample may be carry-over from other donors' samples.

The gene calls are TRBV6-5 and TRBJ2-7; 7 nucleotides line up with TRBD1. There are 12 residues in the CDR3. V trimming: 6 bases; J trimming: 6 bases; junction bases outside the gene matches: 5. Looked up from germline, CDR1 is MNHEY and CDR2 is SVGAGI. The CDR3 spells CASRYRGGEQYF. The CDR3 DNA reads TGTGCCAGCAGGTACAGGGGTGGCGAGCAGTACTTC.

The CDR3 DNA reads as TGTGCCAGCAGCCATAGGACTTCTGGCCGCTTCCTAAACTATGGCTACACCTTC. Residues: CASSHRTSGRFLNYGYTF. V and J are TRBV27 and TRBJ1-2, with unresolved D. The CDR3 consists of 18 residues. V lost 6 bases and J 2 bases, leaving 25 bases between the germline ends. In germline, CDR1 is MNHEY, CDR2 SMNVEV (reference sequence).

This clone was seen more than once but under ten times. The rearrangement links TRBV19 to TRBJ1-5; D unclear. Trimming stripped 5 bases from V and 5 bases from J, with 10 bases between. CDR1 and CDR2 (germline): LNHDA, SQIVND (reference sequence). This CDR3 is built from 13 residues. CDR3 DNA: TGTGCCAGTAGTGGAGGGCCGGATCAGCCCCAGCATTTT. Its translation: CASSGGPDQPQHF.

The rearrangement links TRBV30 to TRBJ2-3; tentative D call: TRBD2 (7 bases). CDR1 is GTSNPN and CDR2 is SVGIG in the germline V gene (reference sequence). V was clipped by 2 bases and J by 6 bases, with 12 bases between them. The CDR3 totals 13 residues. CDR3 amino acids: CAWSRGAADTQYF. CDR3 nucleotide sequence: TGTGCCTGGAGTCGGGGGGCGGCGGATACGCAGTATTTT.

The chain links TRBV10-3 to TRBJ2-1, with 9 bases matching TRBD2. Germline V CDR1 and CDR2: ENHRY, SYGVKD. The ends lost 3 bases at V and 0 bases at J; junction bases unmatched: 6. The CDR3 sequence is 17 residues long. The CDR3 DNA reads as TGTGCCATCAGTGAACAGACTAGCGGTAGCTCCTACAATGAGCAGTTCTTC. Translated: CAISEQTSGSSYNEQFF.

The J gene is TRBJ2-2, the V gene TRBV5-6; TRBD2 aligns across 9 bases. V shed 4 bases and J 4 bases; nucleotides not matched to a gene: 8. CDR3 length equals 16 residues. The germline V gene encodes CDR1 SGHDT and CDR2 YYEEEE. The CDR3 loop is CASSRTTTSGTGELFF. DNA of the CDR3: TGTGCCAGCAGCCGTACCACGACTAGCGGCACCGGGGAGCTGTTTTTT.

The rearrangement uses TRBV30 and TRBJ1-2; D not resolved. With 3 bases removed from V and 6 bases from J, the gap between germline ends came to 14 bases. The V gene's germline CDR1 is GTSNPN and CDR2 SVGIG (reference sequence). The CDR3 runs to 13 residues. The CDR3 DNA follows: TGTGCCTGGAGGGAGCCGGGCCCCGATGGCTACACCTTC. The encoded protein is CAWREPGPDGYTF.

The chain joins TRBV5-3 to TRBJ1-5; D gene unclear. TRBV5-3 is treated as an ORF (open reading frame) with a function not yet certain. The V end lost 2 bases, the J end lost 0 bases, and 6 bases lay between the germline ends. CDR3 length: 14 amino acids. The CDR3 DNA follows: TGTGCCAGAAGCTTCCGAGATAGCAATCAGCCCCAGCATTTT. Its protein is CARSFRDSNQPQHF.

The rearrangement uses TRBV19 and TRBJ2-5, with unresolved D. CDR1 LNHDA and CDR2 SQIVND come from the germline V gene (reference sequence). The CDR3 loop spans 14 amino acids. Trimming removed 2 bases from V and 5 bases from J, with 12 bases in between. CDR3 in amino acids: CASSISRVQETQYF. In DNA form, the CDR3 reads TGTGCCAGTAGTATAAGCCGGGTTCAGGAGACCCAGTACTTC.

Only one count was recorded for this clone. The genes are TRBV10-2 and TRBJ1-2, with D uncertain. Trimming stripped 8 bases from V and 8 bases from J, with 9 bases between. In germline, CDR1 is WSHSY, CDR2 SAAADI. This CDR3 region has 10 residues. The CDR3 spells CASGLQGYTF. Written as DNA, the CDR3 is TGCGCCAGCGGGCTACAGGGCTACACCTTC.

The J gene is TRBJ2-7, the V gene TRBV28; 11 bases match TRBD1. Germline loops: CDR1 MDHEN, CDR2 SYDVKM. This CDR3 spans 14 amino acids. V lost 3 bases, J lost 7 bases, and 5 bases stayed unmatched. In DNA, the CDR3 is TGTGCCAGCAGTTTGGGGACAGGGGGGAGAGAGCAGTACTTC. Translated: CASSLGTGGREQYF.

The chain uses TRBV29-1 and TRBJ2-3, with TRBD2 matching over 7 bases. Germline V lookup: CDR1 SQVTM, CDR2 ANQGSEA. V shed 3 bases and J 4 bases; nucleotides not matched to a gene: 4. The CDR3 is 13 residues long. The CDR3 nucleotides are TGCAGCGTTGAGGGAGGGAGGGCAGATACGCAGTATTTT. Translating gives CSVEGGRADTQYF.

The chain recombines TRBV15 with TRBJ1-2; maybe TRBD1 (6 bases). Trimming removed 3 bases at V and 5 bases at J, with 10 bases between. CDR1 is LNHNV and CDR2 is YYDKDF in the germline V gene (reference sequence). The CDR3 is 13 amino acids. The CDR3: CATSSGQLYGYTF. The CDR3 DNA reads TGTGCCACCAGCAGCGGACAGCTTTATGGCTACACCTTC.

The rearrangement uses TRBV27 and TRBJ2-3, with TRBD2 as a possible D gene (5 bases). Germline assignment: CDR1 MNHEY and CDR2 SMNVEV (reference sequence). The CDR3 loop spans 12 amino acids. V lost 7 bases to trimming and J lost 6 bases, with 11 bases between them. CDR3 nucleotides: TGTGCCAGCAATCTACCGGGGGATACGCAGTATTTT. Protein sequence: CASNLPGDTQYF.

The chain uses TRBV19 and TRBJ1-4, with D uncertain. V was clipped by 9 bases and J by 4 bases, with 12 bases between them. Germline CDR1 is LNHDA and CDR2 is SQIVND (reference sequence). This CDR3 has 13 residues. The CDR3 loop is CASSGVFNEKLFF. The CDR3 DNA sequence: TGTGCCAGCTCGGGAGTATTTAATGAAAAACTGTTTTTT. The whole variable domain, remainder taken from reference TRBV19 and TRBJ1-4, is DGGITQSPKYLFRKEGQNVTLSCEQNLNHDAMYWYRQDPGQGLRLIYYSQIVNDFQKGDIAEGYSVSREKKESFPLTVTSAQKNPTAFYLCASSGVFNEKLFFGSGTQLSVL.

This clone was detected once. The chain couples TRBV19 to TRBJ1-1; weak D call: TRBD1 (6 bases). V was shortened by 3 bases and J by 3 bases, with 11 bases between the two germline ends. The CDR3 spans 14 residues. Per germline, CDR1 LNHDA and CDR2 SQIVND (reference sequence). CDR3 region: CASSMGAYDTEAFF. The CDR3 DNA reads as TGTGCCAGTAGTATGGGGGCCTACGACACTGAAGCTTTCTTT.

This clone counts as medium-sized. The J gene is TRBJ2-1, the V gene TRBV6-1; D unresolved. Germline loops: CDR1 MNHNS, CDR2 SASEGT. The length of the CDR3 is 13 residues. V gave up 0 bases and J gave up 7 bases, with 7 bases separating them. The CDR3 DNA reads as TGTGCCAGCAGTGAAGCAATACCAAATGAGCAGTTCTTC. Protein: CASSEAIPNEQFF.

The chain has TRBV19 and TRBJ2-7, with D unclear. Germline lookup yields CDR1 LNHDA and CDR2 SQIVND (reference sequence). Trimming cost V 2 bases and J 3 bases, with 8 bases left between them. There are 13 residues in the CDR3. In nucleotides, the CDR3 is TGTGCCAGTAGTATACAGTCACGCTACGAGCAGTACTTC. Translated, it gives CASSIQSRYEQYF.

This chain joins TRBV6-6 and TRBJ1-2; 9 nucleotides agree with TRBD1. This CDR3 is 14 amino acids long. Germline CDR1 MNHNY, CDR2 SVGAGI (reference sequence). V gave up 7 bases and J gave up 5 bases; unmatched junction bases: 8. CDR3 in amino acids: CASNEPGTGYGYTF. The DNA for the CDR3 is TGTGCCAGCAATGAACCCGGGACAGGGTATGGCTACACCTTC.

The chain links TRBV19 to TRBJ1-3; TRBD1 might be the D (5 bases). Deletions cut 1 base from V and 4 bases from J, with 5 bases between. The CDR3 extends over 13 amino acids. Germline lookup yields CDR1 LNHDA and CDR2 SQIVND (reference sequence). The CDR3 sequence: CASSIGGGNTIYF. The DNA of the CDR3 is TGTGCCAGTAGTATAGGGGGGGGAAACACCATATATTTT. Full variable domain (missing parts from reference TRBV19 and TRBJ1-3): DGGITQSPKYLFRKEGQNVTLSCEQNLNHDAMYWYRQDPGQGLRLIYYSQIVNDFQKGDIAEGYSVSREKKESFPLTVTSAQKNPTAFYLCASSIGGGNTIYFGEGSWLTVV.

The V call is TRBV19, the J call TRBJ1-2, with TRBD1 identical over 8 bases. Germline lookup yields CDR1 LNHDA and CDR2 SQIVND (reference sequence). This CDR3 contains 12 residues. Trimming cost V 8 bases and J 2 bases; bases outside gene matches: 1. The DNA for the CDR3 is TGTGCCAGTTACAGGGGGAACTATGGCTACACCTTC. Amino acids: CASYRGNYGYTF.

The chain employs TRBV11-2 and TRBJ2-7, with 9 positions matching TRBD2. V shed 0 bases and J 2 bases; nucleotides not matched to a gene: 2. This CDR3 contains 15 residues. CDR1 is SGHAT and CDR2 is FQNNGV in the germline V gene. CDR3 coding DNA: TGTGCCAGCAGCTTAGAGAGACTAGCGGCCTACGAGCAGTACTTC. This encodes CASSLERLAAYEQYF.

This clone showed up just once. The chain joins TRBV7-9 to TRBJ2-7; the match to TRBD1 covers 11 bases. This CDR3 region has 15 residues. Germline values: CDR1 SEHNR, CDR2 FQNEAQ (reference sequence). The junction had 7 bases not matched to a gene; V was cut back by 1 base and J by 8 bases. The CDR3 nucleotides read TGTGCCAGCAGCTTAGGCGGGACAGGGGGGGAACAGCAGTACTTC. Its protein is CASSLGGTGGEQQYF.

V and J are TRBV19 and TRBJ1-4, with D uncertain. Germline V lookup: CDR1 LNHDA, CDR2 SQIVND (reference sequence). This CDR3 contains 11 residues. V lost 6 bases to trimming and J lost 8 bases, with 7 bases between them. CDR3 nucleotide sequence: TGTGCCAGTAGCGAAGAAGAAAAACTGTTTTTT. It encodes CASSEEEKLFF. Full variable domain (rest looked up from reference TRBV19 and TRBJ1-4): DGGITQSPKYLFRKEGQNVTLSCEQNLNHDAMYWYRQDPGQGLRLIYYSQIVNDFQKGDIAEGYSVSREKKESFPLTVTSAQKNPTAFYLCASSEEEKLFFGSGTQLSVL.

This clone was counted between two and nine times. The chain joins TRBV6-5 to TRBJ2-5, with TRBD1 identical over 9 bases. Germline CDR1 and CDR2: MNHEY and SVGAGI. V shed 2 bases and J 7 bases; nucleotides not matched to a gene: 5. The CDR3 has 14 amino acids. CDR3 residues: CASSYVTGGGTQYF. Written as DNA, the CDR3 is TGTGCCAGCAGTTACGTGACAGGGGGGGGGACCCAGTACTTC.

This clone has just one count. The chain employs TRBV28 and TRBJ1-2, with D maybe TRBD1 (6 bases). V lost 7 bases to trimming and J lost 8 bases, with 20 bases between them. CDR1 is MDHEN and CDR2 is SYDVKM in the germline V gene. This CDR3 is 14 amino acids long. The CDR3 region is CASTISAWGRGYTF. CDR3 DNA: TGTGCCAGCACCATTTCGGCCTGGGGGCGCGGCTACACCTTC.

The chain links TRBV19 to TRBJ1-1; possible D gene TRBD1, 6 bases. This CDR3 contains 15 residues. V lost 3 bases to trimming and J lost 1 base, with 12 bases between them. Looked up from germline, CDR1 is LNHDA and CDR2 is SQIVND (reference sequence). This chain's CDR3 is CASSIGDIRNTEAFF. CDR3 sequence (DNA): TGTGCCAGTAGTATCGGGGACATACGGAACACTGAAGCTTTCTTT.

This sequence joins TRBV19 and TRBJ2-7; TRBD1 agrees at 8 bases. Germline CDR1 reads LNHDA; CDR2 reads SQIVND (reference sequence). Trimming took 4 bases from V and 3 from J; bases not matched to a gene: 8. This CDR3 has 15 residues. The CDR3 region has the DNA TGTGCCAGTAGTAACGGGGCAGGGGGCATCTACGAGCAGTACTTC. It specifies CASSNGAGGIYEQYF. Full variable domain (remainder filled in from reference TRBV19 and TRBJ2-7): DGGITQSPKYLFRKEGQNVTLSCEQNLNHDAMYWYRQDPGQGLRLIYYSQIVNDFQKGDIAEGYSVSREKKESFPLTVTSAQKNPTAFYLCASSNGAGGIYEQYFGPGTRLTVT.

This clone has just a few counts. J is TRBJ1-1 and V is TRBV28; D not certain. This CDR3 contains 15 residues. Germline-derived CDR1 and CDR2 are MDHEN and SYDVKM. V was trimmed by 4 bases and J by 3 bases, leaving 15 bases between them. CDR3 residues: CASSYLVSRYTEAFF. The DNA of the CDR3 is TGTGCCAGCAGTTACCTGGTCTCAAGGTACACTGAAGCTTTCTTT.

This chain joins TRBV15 and TRBJ2-7, with 7 bases identical to TRBD2. Germline CDR1 reads LNHNV; CDR2 reads YYDKDF (reference sequence). The CDR3 extends over 14 amino acids. V trimming: 1 base; J trimming: 4 bases; junction bases outside the gene matches: 4. The CDR3 sequence is CATSRGGSEYEQYF. CDR3 nucleotides: TGTGCCACCAGCAGAGGCGGGAGCGAGTACGAGCAGTACTTC.